This TCR beta chain was recovered during a study of blood T cells in healthy people across ages. V dropped 3 bases and J dropped 0 bases, with 12 bases sitting between them. CDR1 and CDR2 (germline): SGDLS, YYNGEE. This CDR3 has 15 residues. Primers used in a second PCR of about 6 to 11 cycles were a sample-barcoded 5' primer and a J-beta primer mix. TCRdb reprocessed the 5' RACE reads via MiXCR and lists one record per CDR3 protein. Here the sample spans approximately 850,000 distinct CDR3 sequences, approximately 44% being singletons. This clonotype originated in a man aged 60 to 75 in good health. The rearrangement joins TRBV9 to TRBJ1-2; D gene unclear. Sample: blood. DNA for the CDR3: TGTGCCAGCAGCGACTACGGGGAAGCTAACTATGGCTACACCTTC. Translated, it gives CASSDYGEANYGYTF. The full variable domain, completed using reference TRBV9 and TRBJ1-2, is DSGVTQTPKHLITATGQRVTLRCSPRSGDLSVYWYQQSLDQGLQFLIQYYNGEERAKGNILERFSAQQFPDLHSELNLSSLELGDSALYFCASSDYGEANYGYTFGSGTRLTVV.